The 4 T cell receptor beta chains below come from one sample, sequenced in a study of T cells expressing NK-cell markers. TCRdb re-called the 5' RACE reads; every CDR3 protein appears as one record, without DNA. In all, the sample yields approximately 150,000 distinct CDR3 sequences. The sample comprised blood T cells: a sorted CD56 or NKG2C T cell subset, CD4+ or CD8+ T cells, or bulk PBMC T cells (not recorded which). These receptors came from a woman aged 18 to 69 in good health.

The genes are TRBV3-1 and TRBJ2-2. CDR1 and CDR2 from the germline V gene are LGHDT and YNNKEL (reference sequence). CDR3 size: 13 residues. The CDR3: CASARTTPGELFF. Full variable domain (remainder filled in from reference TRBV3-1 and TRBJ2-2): DTAVSQTPKYLVTQMGNDKSIKCEQNLGHDTMYWYKQDSKKFLKIMFSYNNKELIINETVPNRFSPKSPDKAHLNLHINSLELGDSAVYFCASARTTPGELFFGEGSRLTVL.

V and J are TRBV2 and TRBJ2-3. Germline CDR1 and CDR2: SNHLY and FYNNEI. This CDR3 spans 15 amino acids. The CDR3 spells CASSLLSSSTDTQYF.

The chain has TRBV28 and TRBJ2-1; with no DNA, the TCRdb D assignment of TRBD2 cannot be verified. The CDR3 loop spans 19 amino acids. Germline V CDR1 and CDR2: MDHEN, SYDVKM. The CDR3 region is CASSSGLAGGNSSYNEQFF.

CDR3 residues: CASSLTNRGNEKLFF. This chain uses TRBV4-1 with TRBJ1-4; lacking DNA, the TRBD1 call made by TCRdb goes unchecked. The CDR3 is 15 residues long. From germline, CDR1 is MGHRA and CDR2 YSYEKL.